This T cell receptor beta chain appears in the sequencing data of a study of shared clonotypes between healthy human individuals. Looking at the study overall: Donors were two women and a few men aged 18 to 49. General study findings and limits: Of the naive CD4 clonotypes, roughly 5.5% were shared across several donors. With few donors, the genetic and exposure-history diversity represented was limited.

Of note for this clone: Its antigen remains unidentified.

Germline lookup yields CDR1 SEHNR and CDR2 FQNEAQ (reference sequence). There are 15 residues in the CDR3. V dropped 4 bases and J dropped 0 bases, with 12 bases sitting between them. For each subset, genomic DNA was distributed in equal portions over several immunoSEQ plates. Measured with immunoSEQ multiplex PCR; TCRdb has only the in-frame clones, and not every one. The sample shows over a million clones, 78% of them seen only once. This rearrangement joins TRBV7-9 to TRBJ1-1, with D perhaps TRBD1 (6 bases). Sequenced material: memory CD4+ T cells from PBMCs. Regarding subset: CD45RA-negative fraction. The clonotype originates from a man between 18 and 35 years old in good health. Some clones in this sample may be carry-over from other donors' samples. This chain's CDR3 is CASSSGQLMNTEAFF. The CDR3 region has the DNA TGTGCCAGCAGCTCTGGACAGCTCATGAACACTGAAGCTTTCTTT.